Below, 4 T cell receptor beta chains from the same sample are listed, as sequenced in a study of neurological immune-mediated disorders. TCRdb passed the 5' RACE reads through MiXCR, listing each CDR3 protein once. The sample records more than 50,000 distinct CDR3 sequences, about 4% being singletons. The sample taken for sequencing was PBMCs. Source of these receptors: a woman in her fifties or sixties with multiple sclerosis.

This clonotype came up many times. The V gene is TRBV4-3, the J gene TRBJ2-7, with 7 bases matching TRBD1. Germline CDR1 reads LGHNA; CDR2 reads YSLEER. V was clipped by 0 bases and J by 4 bases; unmatched bases: 9. The CDR3 spans 16 residues. CDR3 in amino acids: CASSQDRATGLYEQYF. CDR3 bases: TGCGCCAGCAGCCAAGATCGAGCGACAGGGTTGTACGAGCAGTACTTC.

This clonotype was recorded many times. J is TRBJ1-1 and V is TRBV20-1; D is unclear. This CDR3 contains 15 residues. Trimming cost V 2 bases and J 0 bases, with 13 bases left between them. Per the germline V gene, CDR1 is DFQATT and CDR2 is SNEGSKA (reference sequence). Here the CDR3 DNA reads TGCAGTGCTAGAACGTACAGCACCATGAACACTGAAGCTTTCTTT. Amino acids: CSARTYSTMNTEAFF.

This clonotype was counted at least ten times. The rearrangement uses TRBV4-3 and TRBJ2-1, with 8 nucleotides matching TRBD2. The V and J ends lost 1 base and 4 bases, in that order; junction bases with no gene match: 3. Germline V gene data show CDR1 as LGHNA and CDR2 as YSLEER. There are 15 residues in the CDR3. This CDR3 reads CASSQAAGAYNEQFF. CDR3 bases: TGCGCCAGCAGCCAAGCAGCGGGAGCATACAATGAGCAGTTCTTC.

Comment on this clonotype: A clone one base away is much larger, so this may be a read error. The J gene is TRBJ2-6, the V gene TRBV5-1; 7 nucleotides align to TRBD1. Germline CDR1 and CDR2: SGHRS and YFSETQ. The CDR3 is 19 residues long. The CDR3 sequence: CASSRTTGLSFSGAKVLTF. The CDR3 DNA follows: TGCGCCAGCAGCAGAACGACAGGGCTGAGCTTCTCTGGGGCCAAAGTCCTGACTTTC.